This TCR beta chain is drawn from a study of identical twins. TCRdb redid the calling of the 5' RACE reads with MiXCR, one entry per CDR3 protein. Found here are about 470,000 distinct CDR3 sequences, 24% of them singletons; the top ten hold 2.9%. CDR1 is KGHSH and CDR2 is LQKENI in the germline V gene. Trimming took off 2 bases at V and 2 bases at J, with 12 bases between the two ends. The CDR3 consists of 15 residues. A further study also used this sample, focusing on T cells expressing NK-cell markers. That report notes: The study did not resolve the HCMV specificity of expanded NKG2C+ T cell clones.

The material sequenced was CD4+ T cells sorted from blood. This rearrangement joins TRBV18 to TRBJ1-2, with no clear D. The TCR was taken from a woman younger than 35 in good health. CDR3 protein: CASSPKGRGNYGYTF. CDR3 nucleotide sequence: TGTGCCAGCTCACCAAAAGGCCGGGGAAACTATGGCTACACCTTC.